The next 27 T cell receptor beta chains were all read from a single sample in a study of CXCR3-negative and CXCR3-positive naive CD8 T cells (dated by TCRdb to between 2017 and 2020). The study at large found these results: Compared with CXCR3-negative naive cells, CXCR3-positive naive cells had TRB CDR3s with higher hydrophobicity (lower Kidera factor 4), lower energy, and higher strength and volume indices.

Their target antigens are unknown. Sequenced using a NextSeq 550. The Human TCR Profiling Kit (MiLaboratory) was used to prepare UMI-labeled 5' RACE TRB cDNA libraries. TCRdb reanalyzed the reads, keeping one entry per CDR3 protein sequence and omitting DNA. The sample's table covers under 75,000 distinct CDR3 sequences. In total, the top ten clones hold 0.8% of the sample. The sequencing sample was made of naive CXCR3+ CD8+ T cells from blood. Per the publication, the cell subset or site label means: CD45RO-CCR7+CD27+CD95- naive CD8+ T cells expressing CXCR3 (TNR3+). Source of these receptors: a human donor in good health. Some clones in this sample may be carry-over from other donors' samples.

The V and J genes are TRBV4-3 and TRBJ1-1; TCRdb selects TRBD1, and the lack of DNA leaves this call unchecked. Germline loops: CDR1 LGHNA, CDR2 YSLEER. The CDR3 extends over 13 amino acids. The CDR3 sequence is CASSQGRGTEAFF.

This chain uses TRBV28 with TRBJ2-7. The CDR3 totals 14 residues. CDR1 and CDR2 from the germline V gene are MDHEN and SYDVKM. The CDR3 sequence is CASSLGQGPYEQYF. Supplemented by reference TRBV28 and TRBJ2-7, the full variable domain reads DVKVTQSSRYLVKRTGEKVFLECVQDMDHENMFWYRQDPGLGLRLIYFSYDVKMKEKGDIPEGYSVSREKKERFSLILESASTNQTSMYLCASSLGQGPYEQYFGPGTRLTVT.

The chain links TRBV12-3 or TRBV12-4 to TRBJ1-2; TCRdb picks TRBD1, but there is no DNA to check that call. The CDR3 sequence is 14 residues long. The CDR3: CASSEDRAEYGYTF.

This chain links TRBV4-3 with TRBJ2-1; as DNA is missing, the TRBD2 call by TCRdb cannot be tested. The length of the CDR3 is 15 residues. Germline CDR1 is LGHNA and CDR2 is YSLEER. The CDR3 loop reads CASSQDPGLNNEQFF.

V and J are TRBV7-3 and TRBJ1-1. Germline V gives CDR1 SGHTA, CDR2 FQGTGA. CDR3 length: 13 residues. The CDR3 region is CASSFMGNTEALF.

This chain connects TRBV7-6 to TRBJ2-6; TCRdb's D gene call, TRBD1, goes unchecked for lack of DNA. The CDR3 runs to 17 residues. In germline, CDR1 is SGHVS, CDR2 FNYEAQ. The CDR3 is CASSFGQTFSGANVLTF.

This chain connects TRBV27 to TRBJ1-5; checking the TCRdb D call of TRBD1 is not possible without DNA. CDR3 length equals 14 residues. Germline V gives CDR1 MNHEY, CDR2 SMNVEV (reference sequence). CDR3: CASSLVQGNQPQHF.

The CDR3 is CSAIDRGYDEQYF. The rearrangement links TRBV20-1 to TRBJ2-7; the D call of TRBD1 rests on TCRdb alone, since no DNA is present to check it. The germline gives CDR1 DFQATT, CDR2 SNEGSKA (reference sequence). This CDR3 spans 13 amino acids.

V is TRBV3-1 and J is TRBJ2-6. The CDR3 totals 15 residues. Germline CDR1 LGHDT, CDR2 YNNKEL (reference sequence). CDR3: CASSQDFSGANVLTF.

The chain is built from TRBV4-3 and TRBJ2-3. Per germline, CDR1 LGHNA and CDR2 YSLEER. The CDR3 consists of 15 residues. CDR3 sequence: CASSQFLSVTDTQYF.

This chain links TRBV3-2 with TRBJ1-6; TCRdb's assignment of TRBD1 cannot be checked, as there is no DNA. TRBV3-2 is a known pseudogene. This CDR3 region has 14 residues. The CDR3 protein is CASSRQGDNSPLHF.

This CDR3 is CASSLEIDGDSPLHF. J is TRBJ1-6 and V is TRBV5-1. The CDR3 runs 15 residues. CDR1 is SGHRS and CDR2 is YFSETQ in the germline V gene.

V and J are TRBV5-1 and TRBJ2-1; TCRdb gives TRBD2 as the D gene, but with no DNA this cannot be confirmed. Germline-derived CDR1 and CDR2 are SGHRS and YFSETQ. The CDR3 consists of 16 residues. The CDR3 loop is CASSLVPGGPYNEQFF.

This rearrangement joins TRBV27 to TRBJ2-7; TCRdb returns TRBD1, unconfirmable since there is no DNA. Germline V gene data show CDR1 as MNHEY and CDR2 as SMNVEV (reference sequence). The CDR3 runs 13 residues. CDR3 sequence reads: CASSQTGKYEQYF.

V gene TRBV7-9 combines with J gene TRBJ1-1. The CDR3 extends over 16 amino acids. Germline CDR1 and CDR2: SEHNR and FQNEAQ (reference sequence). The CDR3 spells CASSLEGRLENTEAFF.

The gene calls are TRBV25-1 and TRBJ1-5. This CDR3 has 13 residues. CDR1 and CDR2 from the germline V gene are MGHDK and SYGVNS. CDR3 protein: CASSAGVSQPQHF.

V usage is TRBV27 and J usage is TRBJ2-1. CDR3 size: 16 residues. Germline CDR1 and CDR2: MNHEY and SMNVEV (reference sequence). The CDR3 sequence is CASSFTVGASYNEQFF.

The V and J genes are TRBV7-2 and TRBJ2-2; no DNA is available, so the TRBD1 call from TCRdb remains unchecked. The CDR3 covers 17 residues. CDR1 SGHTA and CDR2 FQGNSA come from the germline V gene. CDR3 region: CASSLGSGQGNTGELFF.

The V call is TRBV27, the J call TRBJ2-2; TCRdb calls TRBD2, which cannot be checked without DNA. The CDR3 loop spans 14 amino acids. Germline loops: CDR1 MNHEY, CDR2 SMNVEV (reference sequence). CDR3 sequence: CAVGPRQVTGELFF.

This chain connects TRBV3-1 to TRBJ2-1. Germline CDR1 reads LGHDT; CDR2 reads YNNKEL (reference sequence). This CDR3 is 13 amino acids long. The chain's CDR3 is CASSQDDINEQFF.

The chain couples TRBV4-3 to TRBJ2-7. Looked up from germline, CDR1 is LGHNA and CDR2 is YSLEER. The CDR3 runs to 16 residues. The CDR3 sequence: CASRQDRTGRSYEQYF.

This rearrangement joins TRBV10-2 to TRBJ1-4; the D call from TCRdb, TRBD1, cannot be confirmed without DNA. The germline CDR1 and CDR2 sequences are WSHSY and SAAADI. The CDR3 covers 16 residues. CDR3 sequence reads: CASSGGFGGRSEKLFF.

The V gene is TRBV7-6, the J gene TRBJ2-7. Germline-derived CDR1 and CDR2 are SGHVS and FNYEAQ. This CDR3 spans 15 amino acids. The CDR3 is CASSLRQGLYNEQYF.

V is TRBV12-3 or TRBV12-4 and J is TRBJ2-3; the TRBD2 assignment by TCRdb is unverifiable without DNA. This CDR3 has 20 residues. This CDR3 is CASSLSISGTSGIPPDTQYF.

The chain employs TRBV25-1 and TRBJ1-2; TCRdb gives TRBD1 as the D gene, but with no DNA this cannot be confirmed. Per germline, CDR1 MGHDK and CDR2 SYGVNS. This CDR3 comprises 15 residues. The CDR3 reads CASSSLTGDGYGYTF.

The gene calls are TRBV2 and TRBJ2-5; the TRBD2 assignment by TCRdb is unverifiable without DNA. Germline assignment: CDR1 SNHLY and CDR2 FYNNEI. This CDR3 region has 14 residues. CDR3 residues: CASSESSSRQTQYF. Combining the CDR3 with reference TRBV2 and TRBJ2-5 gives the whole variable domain EPEVTQTPSHQVTQMGQEVILRCVPISNHLYFYWYRQILGQKVEFLVSFYNNEISEKSEIFDDQFSVERPDGSNFTLKIRSTKLEDSAMYFCASSESSSRQTQYFGPGTRLLVL.

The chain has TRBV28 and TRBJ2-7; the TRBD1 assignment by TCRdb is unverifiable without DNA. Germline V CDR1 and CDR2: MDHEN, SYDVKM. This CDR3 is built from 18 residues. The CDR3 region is CASSSPPLGQASSYEQYF.